The source of this TCR beta chain is a study of blood T cells in healthy people across ages. Researchers isolated at least 7 million PBMCs per sample. Per sample, at least 5 micrograms of total RNA were extracted. The CDR3 contains 12 residues. Germline loops: CDR1 MGHDK, CDR2 SYGVNS. Trimming removed 5 bases at V and 6 bases at J, with 11 bases between. Primed by a sample-barcoded 5' primer and a J-beta primer mix, a second PCR proceeded for roughly 6 to 12 cycles. MiXCR, applied by TCRdb to the 5' RACE reads, yields one record per CDR3 protein. The data hold about a million distinct CDR3 sequences, with approximately 38% observed a single time.

The chain uses TRBV25-1 and TRBJ2-7; no definite D call. The TCR comes from a man between 18 and 35 years old in good health. Sequenced input: blood. Written as DNA, the CDR3 is TGTGCCAGCAGTTGGGGTCCGGGCGAGCAGTACTTC. As protein: CASSWGPGEQYF.